This T cell receptor (beta chain) emerged from a study of CD8+ T cells in alopecia areata. Broader study findings: In scalp and blood during tofacitinib, many expanded lesional clones persisted.

A remark on this clone: What it recognizes is unknown.

Sequencing templates came from extracted RNA that was reverse transcribed into cDNA. Produced via immunoSEQ multiplex PCR; TCRdb's table is partial and in-frame only. The sample lists fewer than 250,000 clones, less than 50% occurring once. Described treatment: oral pan-JAK inhibitor, 5-10 mg twice daily. Alopecia areata patients provided lesional scalp punch biopsies and peripheral blood, both collected for the study. This specimen consisted of CD4+ T cells sorted from blood, obtained at roughly week 36, from a patient treated with tofacitinib. This clonotype originated in a human donor with alopecia areata.

CDR3: CASSNRLANTGELFF. DNA for the CDR3: TGTGCCAGCAGCAACCGACTAGCGAACACCGGGGAGCTGTTTTTT. This chain links TRBV9 with TRBJ2-2, with a possible D match to TRBD2 (6 bases). V was trimmed by 4 bases and J by 0 bases, leaving 10 bases between them. Germline V gives CDR1 SGDLS, CDR2 YYNGEE. The CDR3 has 15 residues.